These 8 T cell receptor beta chains came from one sample sequenced in a study of cytomegalovirus exposure and HLA in healthy donors. The PCR ran on 60 Vbeta and 13 Jbeta primers. Repertoires were generated with immunoSEQ multiplex PCR, while TCRdb's copy carries only in-frame clones and drops some. The data show some 160,000 clones, 65% to 85% seen once. Source material: PBMCs. These receptors all stem from a woman aged 40-49 years in good health and CMV-seropositive.

The gene calls are TRBV30 and TRBJ1-4; tentative D call: TRBD1 (5 bases). Trimming cost V 4 bases and J 3 bases, with 12 bases left between them. The CDR3 runs 14 residues. Germline CDR1 is GTSNPN and CDR2 is SVGIG (reference sequence). The CDR3 spells CAWNPQESNEKLFF. The CDR3 DNA reads TGTGCCTGGAACCCACAGGAATCTAATGAAAAACTGTTTTTT.

The rearrangement uses TRBV19 and TRBJ2-1; a possible D gene is TRBD2 (7 bases). Trimming removed 10 bases from V and 7 bases from J, with 23 bases in between. The CDR3 extends over 15 amino acids. CDR1 is LNHDA and CDR2 is SQIVND in the germline V gene (reference sequence). DNA for the CDR3: TGTGCCACCCAGTCTAACGGACTAGGGGGAAATGAGCAGTTCTTC. It codes for CATQSNGLGGNEQFF. The entire variable domain, with the rest obtained from reference TRBV19 and TRBJ2-1, is as follows: DGGITQSPKYLFRKEGQNVTLSCEQNLNHDAMYWYRQDPGQGLRLIYYSQIVNDFQKGDIAEGYSVSREKKESFPLTVTSAQKNPTAFYLCATQSNGLGGNEQFFGPGTRLTVL.

The table lists this clone with a few counts. The chain is built from TRBV10-2 and TRBJ1-5; a possible D gene is TRBD1 (6 bases). V was pared by 0 bases and J by 5 bases, with 8 bases between. The CDR3 has 14 amino acids. Germline loops: CDR1 WSHSY, CDR2 SAAADI. CDR3 amino acids: CASSESYRDQPQHF. In DNA, the CDR3 is TGCGCCAGCAGTGAGTCCTACAGGGATCAGCCCCAGCATTTT.

The CDR3 region has the DNA TGTGCCTGGAGTCGCGGACAGCCCCAAGAGACCCAGTACTTC. It translates to CAWSRGQPQETQYF. The rearrangement uses TRBV30 and TRBJ2-5; perhaps TRBD1 as D (6 bases). The CDR3 is 14 residues long. CDR1 and CDR2 (germline): GTSNPN, SVGIG (reference sequence). Trimming pared 2 bases from V and 1 base from J, leaving 11 bases between. Full variable domain (missing parts from reference TRBV30 and TRBJ2-5): SQTIHQWPATLVQPVGSPLSLECTVEGTSNPNLYWYRQAAGRGLQLLFYSVGIGQISSEVPQNLSASRPQDRQFILSSKKLLLSDSGFYLCAWSRGQPQETQYFGPGTRLLVL.

This rearrangement joins TRBV10-2 to TRBJ1-1; tentatively, D is TRBD1 (5 bases). V was cut by 0 bases and J by 1 base, with 12 bases left in between. Looked up from germline, CDR1 is WSHSY and CDR2 is SAAADI. CDR3 size: 16 residues. CDR3 region: CASSESAGGPNTEAFF. CDR3 in DNA: TGCGCCAGCAGTGAGTCGGCCGGGGGTCCGAACACTGAAGCTTTCTTT.

This rearrangement joins TRBV11-2 to TRBJ1-5; a weak D match, TRBD1 (6 bases). This CDR3 has 15 amino acids. Trimming took 5 bases from V and 6 from J, leaving 17 bases between them. Per germline, CDR1 SGHAT and CDR2 FQNNGV. The CDR3 region is CASSVQGLSGQPQHF. In DNA form, the CDR3 reads TGTGCCAGCAGCGTTCAGGGGCTAAGCGGTCAGCCCCAGCATTTT.

The CDR3 DNA is TGTGCCAGCAGCAAACAATCCCAACTAGCGGGAGACACCGGGGAGCTGTTTTTT. Translating gives CASSKQSQLAGDTGELFF. This chain connects TRBV11-3 to TRBJ2-2; 11 nucleotides match TRBD2. V was clipped by 5 bases and J by 3 bases; unmatched bases: 11. The CDR3 is 18 residues long. Germline V gene sequence: CDR1 SGHNT, CDR2 YENEEA.

The chain links TRBV27 to TRBJ1-1; 7 nucleotides match TRBD1. Trimming at V came to 6 bases and at J to 2 bases, leaving 3 bases not matched to a gene. CDR1 and CDR2 from the germline V gene are MNHEY and SMNVEV (reference sequence). CDR3 size: 13 residues. The CDR3 loop is CASRQGINTEAFF. DNA for the CDR3: TGTGCCAGCAGACAGGGGATAAACACTGAAGCTTTCTTT.